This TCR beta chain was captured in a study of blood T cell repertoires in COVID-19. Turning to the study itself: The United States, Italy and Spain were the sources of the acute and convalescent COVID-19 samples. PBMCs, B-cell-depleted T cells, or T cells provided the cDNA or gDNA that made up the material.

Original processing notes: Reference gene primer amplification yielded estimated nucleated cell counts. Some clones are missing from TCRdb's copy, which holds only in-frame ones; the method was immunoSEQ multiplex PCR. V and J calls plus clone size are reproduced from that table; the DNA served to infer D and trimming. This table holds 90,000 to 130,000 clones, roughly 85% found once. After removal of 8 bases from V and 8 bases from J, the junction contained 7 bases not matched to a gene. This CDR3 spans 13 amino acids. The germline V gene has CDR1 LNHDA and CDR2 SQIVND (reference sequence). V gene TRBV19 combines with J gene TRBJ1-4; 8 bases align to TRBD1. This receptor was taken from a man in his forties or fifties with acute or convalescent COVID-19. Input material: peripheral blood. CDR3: CASAPNRGEKLFF. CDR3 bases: TGTGCCAGTGCTCCCAACAGGGGGGAAAAACTGTTTTTT.